This TCR beta chain originates from a study of blood T cell repertoires in COVID-19. From germline, CDR1 is SGHRS and CDR2 YFSETQ. The V end was cut by 0 bases, the J end by 0 bases, with 17 bases between. This CDR3 is built from 18 residues. Repertoires were generated with immunoSEQ multiplex PCR, while TCRdb's copy carries only in-frame clones and drops some. The data show about 100,000 clones, with roughly 91% seen just once and roughly 4.6% held by the top ten. This clone was detected once. Material for sequencing was peripheral blood. The genes are TRBV5-1 and TRBJ2-3; a possible D gene is TRBD2 (5 bases). This TCR came from a human donor in a cohort sampled during active COVID-19. The CDR3 is CASSLGLRSGSSTDTQYF. The CDR3 nucleotides read TGCGCCAGCAGCTTGGGTCTAAGAAGCGGCTCTAGCACAGATACGCAGTATTTT.